This is a list of T cell receptor beta chains from one sample in a study of regulatory T cells in long-lasting Graves disease. Via MiXCR, TCRdb re-called the multiplex PCR reads, giving one row per CDR3 protein. The data contain more than 400,000 distinct CDR3 sequences, approximately 16% of them seen just once; the ten biggest clones take up about 10%. This sample also appeared in a second study, on T cells in Graves' hyperthyroidism and ophthalmopathy.

The input for sequencing was peripheral blood mononuclear cells (PBMCs), taken at new diagnosis, from a patient treated with antithyroid drugs. The source of these receptors is a woman in her twenties or thirties with Graves disease. Each CDR3 is given with its conserved first and last residue. The D gene is left open where the match is weak. Size tells how often a clone was seen (once, few, many) or the class of an expanded clone, and some rows leave it out.

v_call	clone_size	d_call	j_call	cdr3_aa	cdr3_nt
TRBV20-1	.	.	TRBJ2-5	CSARDRRRGTQYF	TGCAGTGCTAGAGATCGGAGAAGGGGAACCCAGTACTTC
TRBV29-1	few	.	TRBJ2-4	CSVHEDKNIQYF	TGCAGCGTCCACGAGGACAAAAACATTCAGTACTTC
TRBV6-2/TRBV6-3	many	TRBD2	TRBJ2-7	CASTYGGSGSEYEQYF	TGTGCCAGCACCTACGGAGGTAGCGGGAGTGAGTACGAGCAGTACTTC
TRBV6-1	.	.	TRBJ2-1	CASNDNRASYNEQFF	TGTGCCAGCAACGACAACAGGGCCTCCTACAATGAGCAGTTCTTC
TRBV5-1	few	TRBD2	TRBJ2-1	CASSLNPTSGLYNEQFF	TGCGCCAGCAGCTTGAATCCCACTAGCGGACTCTACAATGAGCAGTTCTTC
TRBV2	many	TRBD2	TRBJ2-3	CASSFTLAGGSTDTQYF	TGTGCCAGCAGTTTTACTTTAGCGGGAGGAAGCACAGATACGCAGTATTTT
TRBV7-8	many	.	TRBJ1-1	CASSSTGRMNTEAFF	TGTGCCAGCAGCTCAACAGGCCGCATGAACACTGAAGCTTTCTTT
TRBV27	many	TRBD2	TRBJ2-4	CASSRTSGRNIQYF	TGTGCCAGCAGCAGGACTAGCGGGAGAAACATTCAGTACTTC
TRBV6-1	many	TRBD1	TRBJ2-7	CASVDRVSNEQYF	TGTGCCAGCGTGGACAGGGTTTCTAACGAGCAGTACTTC
TRBV6-5	many	TRBD1	TRBJ2-5	CASSYSRDRGIQETQYF	TGTGCCAGCAGTTACTCGAGGGACAGGGGCATCCAAGAGACCCAGTACTTC
TRBV4-1	.	TRBD2	TRBJ2-7	CASSQPGTSGTYEQYF	TGCGCCAGCAGCCAGCCCGGGACTAGCGGGACCTACGAGCAGTACTTC
TRBV10-3	few	.	TRBJ2-7	CAISESGTRGDEQYF	TGTGCCATCAGTGAGTCGGGGACACGGGGCGACGAGCAGTACTTC
TRBV2	many	.	TRBJ2-2	CASSDRGNTGELFF	TGTGCCAGCAGTGACCGCGGGAACACCGGGGAGCTGTTTTTT